This TCR beta chain comes out of a study of T cells after yellow fever vaccination. Germline CDR1 KGHSH, CDR2 LQKENI. Trimming shortened V by 3 bases and J by 6 bases, and 12 bases separated the two germline ends. There are 13 residues in the CDR3. TCRdb independently ran MiXCR on the 5' RACE reads; one entry per CDR3 protein. Of some 300,000 distinct CDR3 sequences in the sample, 8.5% to 10% were seen once. The study's findings and limits: Detected again after the booster were most primary-vaccination clones, at almost 97% CD4 and approximately 87% CD8.

To note about this clonotype: Its antigen remains unidentified.

The input for sequencing was CD4+ T cells sorted from PBMCs, taken 5 days after the yellow fever booster vaccination. The sequence was collected from a man aged 18 to 30 who received the YFV17D yellow fever vaccine. The chain joins TRBV18 to TRBJ2-7; D remains unclear. CDR3 residues: CASSPQALGEQYF. The CDR3 nucleotides read TGTGCCAGCTCACCCCAGGCCTTGGGCGAGCAGTACTTC. The complete variable domain, with remaining parts taken from reference TRBV18 and TRBJ2-7, reads NAGVMQNPRHLVRRRGQEARLRCSPMKGHSHVYWYRQLPEEGLKFMVYLQKENIIDESGMPKERFSAEFPKEGPSILRIQQVVRGDSAAYFCASSPQALGEQYFGPGTRLTVT.